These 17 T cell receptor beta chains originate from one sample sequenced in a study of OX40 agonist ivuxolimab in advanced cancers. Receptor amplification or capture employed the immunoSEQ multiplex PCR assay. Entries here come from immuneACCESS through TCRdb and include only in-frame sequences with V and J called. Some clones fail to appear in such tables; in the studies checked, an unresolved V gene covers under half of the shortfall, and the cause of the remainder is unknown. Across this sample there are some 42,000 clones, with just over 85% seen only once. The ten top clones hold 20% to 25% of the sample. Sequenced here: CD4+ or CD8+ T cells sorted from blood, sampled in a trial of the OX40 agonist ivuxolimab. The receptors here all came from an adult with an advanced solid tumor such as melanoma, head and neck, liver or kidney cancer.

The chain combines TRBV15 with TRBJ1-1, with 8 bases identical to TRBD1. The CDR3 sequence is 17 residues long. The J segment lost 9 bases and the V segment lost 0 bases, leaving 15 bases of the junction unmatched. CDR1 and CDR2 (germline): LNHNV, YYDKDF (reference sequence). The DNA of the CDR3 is TGTGCCACCAGCAGAGATCGGTCAGGGGGCGAAAGCCAAAAAGCTTTCTTT. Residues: CATSRDRSGGESQKAFF.

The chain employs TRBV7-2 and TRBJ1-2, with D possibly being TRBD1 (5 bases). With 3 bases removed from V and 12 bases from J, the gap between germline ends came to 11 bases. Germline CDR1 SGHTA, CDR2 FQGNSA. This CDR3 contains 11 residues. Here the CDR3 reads CASSLGQEDTF. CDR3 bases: TGTGCCAGCAGCTTGGGGCAGGAGGACACCTTC.

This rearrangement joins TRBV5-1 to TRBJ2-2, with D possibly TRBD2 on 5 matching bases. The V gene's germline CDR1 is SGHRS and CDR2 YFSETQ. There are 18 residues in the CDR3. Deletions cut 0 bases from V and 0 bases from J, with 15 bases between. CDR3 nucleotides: TGCGCCAGCAGCTTGGTACTGGGGTACGGGGCGAACACCGGGGAGCTGTTTTTT. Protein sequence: CASSLVLGYGANTGELFF.

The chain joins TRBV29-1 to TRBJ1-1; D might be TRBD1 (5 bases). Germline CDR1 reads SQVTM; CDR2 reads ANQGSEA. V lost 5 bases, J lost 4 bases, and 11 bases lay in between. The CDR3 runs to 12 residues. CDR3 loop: CSVLGARTEAFF. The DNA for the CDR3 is TGCAGCGTTCTTGGGGCTCGCACTGAAGCTTTCTTT. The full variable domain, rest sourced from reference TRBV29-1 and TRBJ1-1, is SAVISQKPSRDICQRGTSLTIQCQVDSQVTMMFWYRQQPGQSLTLIATANQGSEATYESGFVIDKFPISRPNLTFSTLTVSNMSPEDSSIYLCSVLGARTEAFFGQGTRLTVV.

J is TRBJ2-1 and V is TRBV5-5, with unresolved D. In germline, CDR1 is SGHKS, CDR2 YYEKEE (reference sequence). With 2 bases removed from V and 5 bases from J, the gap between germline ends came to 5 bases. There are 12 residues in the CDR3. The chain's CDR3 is CASSLRNNEQFF. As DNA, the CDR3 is TGTGCCAGCAGCTTAAGGAACAATGAGCAGTTCTTC.

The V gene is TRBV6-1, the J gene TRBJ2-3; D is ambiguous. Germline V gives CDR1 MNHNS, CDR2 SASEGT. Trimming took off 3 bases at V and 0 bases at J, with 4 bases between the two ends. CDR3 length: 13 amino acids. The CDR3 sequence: CASSESSTDTQYF. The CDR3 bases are TGTGCCAGCAGTGAGTCTAGCACAGATACGCAGTATTTT.

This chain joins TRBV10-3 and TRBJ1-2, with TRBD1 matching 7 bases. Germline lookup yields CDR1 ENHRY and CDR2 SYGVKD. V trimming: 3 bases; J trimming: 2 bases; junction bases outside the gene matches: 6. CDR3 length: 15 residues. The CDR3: CAISDPQGWNYGYTF. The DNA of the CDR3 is TGTGCCATCAGTGATCCACAGGGGTGGAACTATGGCTACACCTTC.

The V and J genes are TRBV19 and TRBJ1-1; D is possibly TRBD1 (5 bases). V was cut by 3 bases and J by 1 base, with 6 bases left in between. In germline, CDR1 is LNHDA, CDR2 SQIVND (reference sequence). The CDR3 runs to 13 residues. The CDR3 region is CASSIGGNTEAFF. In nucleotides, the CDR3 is TGTGCCAGTAGTATCGGGGGGAACACTGAAGCTTTCTTT. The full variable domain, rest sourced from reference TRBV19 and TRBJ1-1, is DGGITQSPKYLFRKEGQNVTLSCEQNLNHDAMYWYRQDPGQGLRLIYYSQIVNDFQKGDIAEGYSVSREKKESFPLTVTSAQKNPTAFYLCASSIGGNTEAFFGQGTRLTVV.

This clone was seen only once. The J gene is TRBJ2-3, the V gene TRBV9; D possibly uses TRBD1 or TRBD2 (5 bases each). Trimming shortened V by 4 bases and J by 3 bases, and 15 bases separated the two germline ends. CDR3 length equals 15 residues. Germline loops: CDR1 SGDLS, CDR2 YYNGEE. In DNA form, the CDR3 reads TGTGCCAGCAGCCCAGAGGGACGGGCAACAGATACGCAGTATTTT. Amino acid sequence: CASSPEGRATDTQYF.

The DNA for the CDR3 is TGTGCCAGCAGCGATTTGCGGGGGGGCAATGAGCAGTTCTTC. It yields the protein CASSDLRGGNEQFF. This chain joins TRBV5-8 and TRBJ2-1; 9 bases are a match to TRBD2. The CDR3 sequence is 14 residues long. Losses at the gene ends were 4 bases for V and 6 bases for J; bases not matched to a gene: 5. Germline CDR1 is SGHTS and CDR2 is YDEGEE.

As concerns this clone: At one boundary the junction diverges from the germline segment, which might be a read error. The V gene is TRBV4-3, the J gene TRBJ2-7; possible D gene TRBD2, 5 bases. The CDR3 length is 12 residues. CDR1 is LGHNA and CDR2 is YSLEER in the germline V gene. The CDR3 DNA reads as TGCGCCAGCAGTCAAGAGGGCTACGAGCAGTACTTC. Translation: CASSQEGYEQYF.

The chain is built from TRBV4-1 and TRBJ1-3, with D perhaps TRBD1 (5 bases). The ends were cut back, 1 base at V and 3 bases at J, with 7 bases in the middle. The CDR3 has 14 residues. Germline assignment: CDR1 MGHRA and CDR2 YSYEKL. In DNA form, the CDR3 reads TGCGCCAGCAGCCAAGGGGGGTTTGGAAACACCATATATTTT. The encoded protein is CASSQGGFGNTIYF.

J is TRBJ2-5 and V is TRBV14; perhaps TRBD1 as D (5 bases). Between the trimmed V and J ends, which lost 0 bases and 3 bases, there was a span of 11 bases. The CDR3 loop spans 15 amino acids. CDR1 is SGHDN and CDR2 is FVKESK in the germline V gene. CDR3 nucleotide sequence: TGTGCCAGCAGCCAAGAGTGGGGCAGGGAAGAGACCCAGTACTTC. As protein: CASSQEWGREETQYF.

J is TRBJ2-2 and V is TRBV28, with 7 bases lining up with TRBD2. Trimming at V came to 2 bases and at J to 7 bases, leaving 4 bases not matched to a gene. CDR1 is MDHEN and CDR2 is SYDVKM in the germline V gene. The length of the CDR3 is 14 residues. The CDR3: CASSLQRGSGELFF. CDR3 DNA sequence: TGTGCCAGCAGTTTACAGCGGGGTAGCGGGGAGCTGTTTTTT.

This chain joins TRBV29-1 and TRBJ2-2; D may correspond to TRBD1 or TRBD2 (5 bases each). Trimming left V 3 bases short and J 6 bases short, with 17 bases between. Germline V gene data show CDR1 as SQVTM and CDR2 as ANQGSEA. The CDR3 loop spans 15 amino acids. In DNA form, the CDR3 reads TGCAGCGTTGAGGGGGAAAGGGGTGCGCCCGGGGAGCTGTTTTTT. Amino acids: CSVEGERGAPGELFF.

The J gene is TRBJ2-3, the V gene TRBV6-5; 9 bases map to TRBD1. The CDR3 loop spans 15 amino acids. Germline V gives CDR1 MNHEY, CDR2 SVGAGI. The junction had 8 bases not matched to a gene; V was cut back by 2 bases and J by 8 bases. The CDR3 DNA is TGTGCCAGCAGTTACCCGGGACAGGGAATAGCTACGCAGTATTTT. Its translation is CASSYPGQGIATQYF.

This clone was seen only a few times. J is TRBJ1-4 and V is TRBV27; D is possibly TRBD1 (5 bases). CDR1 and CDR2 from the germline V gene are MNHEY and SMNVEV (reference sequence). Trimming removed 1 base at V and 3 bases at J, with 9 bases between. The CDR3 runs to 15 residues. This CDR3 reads CASSLWSGSNEKLFF. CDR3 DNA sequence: TGTGCCAGCAGTTTATGGTCAGGGTCTAATGAAAAACTGTTTTTT.